This TCR beta chain was obtained from a study of OX40 agonist ivuxolimab in advanced cancers. Sequencing was performed with immunoSEQ multiplex PCR; in TCRdb, only in-frame clones are kept and a portion is missing. The sample carries fewer than 25,000 clones, 65% to 90% recorded once. The clonotype originates from an adult with an advanced solid tumor such as melanoma, head and neck, liver or kidney cancer. The input for sequencing was CD4+ or CD8+ T cells sorted from blood, taken in a trial of the OX40 agonist ivuxolimab.

DNA of the CDR3: TGTGCCAGCAGTTTACCGTCCCGGACAGGGGTGACCGGGGAGCTGTTTTTT. Amino acids: CASSLPSRTGVTGELFF. The genes are TRBV27 and TRBJ2-2; 9 bases agree with TRBD1. The CDR3 consists of 17 residues. Trimming took 2 bases from V and 5 from J; bases not matched to a gene: 9. CDR1 and CDR2 (germline): MNHEY, SMNVEV (reference sequence).